This entry features one TCR beta chain sequence. The CDR3 loop spans 14 amino acids. Germline V gene data show CDR1 as SSHAT and CDR2 as FNYEAQ (reference sequence). V shed 5 bases and J shed 2 bases, with 10 bases lying between them. This sample is part of a study of T-cell memory formation after mild COVID-19. A 5'RACE reaction primed in the constant segment made cDNA libraries of TCR alpha and TCR beta, and these carried sample barcodes and UMIs. TCRdb passed the 5' RACE reads through MiXCR, listing each CDR3 protein once. Here the sample spans some 310,000 distinct CDR3 sequences, about 20% being singletons.

This receptor was identified in a man aged 18-30 years who had mild COVID-19 (a few samples of this study predate the infection). Cell type and time point are not known. The chain recombines TRBV7-7 with TRBJ2-1; D might be TRBD2 (5 bases). What was sequenced was PBMCs or a T cell subset sorted from them (not recorded which). The CDR3 loop reads CASSPSGTYNEQFF. For the CDR3, the DNA is TGTGCCAGCAGCCCCTCCGGGACCTACAATGAGCAGTTCTTC.